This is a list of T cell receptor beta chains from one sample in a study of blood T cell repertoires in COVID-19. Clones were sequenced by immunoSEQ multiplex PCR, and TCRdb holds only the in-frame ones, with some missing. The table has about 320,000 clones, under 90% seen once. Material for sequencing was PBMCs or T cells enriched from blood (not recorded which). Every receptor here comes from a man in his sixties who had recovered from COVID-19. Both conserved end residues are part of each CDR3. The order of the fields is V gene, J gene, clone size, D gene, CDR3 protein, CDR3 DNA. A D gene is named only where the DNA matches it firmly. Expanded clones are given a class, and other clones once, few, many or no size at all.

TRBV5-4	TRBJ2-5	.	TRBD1	CASSSGQGGQETQYF	TGTGCCAGCAGCTCCGGACAGGGGGGACAAGAGACCCAGTACTTC
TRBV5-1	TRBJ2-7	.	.	CASSLGQANSYEQYF	TGCGCCAGCAGCTTGGGTCAGGCCAACTCCTACGAGCAGTACTTC
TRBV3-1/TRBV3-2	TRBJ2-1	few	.	CASSQDSGPPYNEQFF	TGTGCCAGCAGCCAAGATAGCGGACCCCCCTACAATGAGCAGTTCTTC
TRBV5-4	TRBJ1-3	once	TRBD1	CASSPTGGSGNTIYF	TGTGCCAGCAGCCCCACAGGGGGCTCTGGAAACACCATATATTTT
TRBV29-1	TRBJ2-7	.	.	CSVGSYEQYF	TGCAGCGTCGGTTCCTACGAGCAGTACTTC
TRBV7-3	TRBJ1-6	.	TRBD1	CASSFRRTGERNSPLHF	TGTGCCAGCAGCTTCAGAAGGACAGGGGAAAGGAATTCACCCCTCCACTTT
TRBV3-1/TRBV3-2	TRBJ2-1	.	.	CASSQLRANEQFF	TGTGCCAGCAGCCAATTGAGGGCCAATGAGCAGTTCTTC
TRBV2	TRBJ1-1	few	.	CASSSTAGNEAFF	TGTGCCAGCAGTTCGACAGCGGGGAATGAAGCTTTCTTT
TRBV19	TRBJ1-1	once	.	CASSPGQRYTEAFF	TGTGCCAGTAGTCCCGGACAGCGGTACACTGAAGCTTTCTTT
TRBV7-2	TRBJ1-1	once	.	CASSINRGQGHPEAFF	TGTGCCAGCAGCATAAATAGAGGGCAGGGGCACCCTGAAGCTTTCTTT
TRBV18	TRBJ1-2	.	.	CASSSQGLYGYTF	TGTGCCAGCTCATCACAGGGACTCTATGGCTACACCTTC
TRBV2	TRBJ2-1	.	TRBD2	CASSVSPPLAGGSHSSYNEQFF	TGTGCCAGCAGTGTTAGCCCTCCACTAGCGGGAGGGTCCCATAGCTCCTACAATGAGCAGTTCTTC
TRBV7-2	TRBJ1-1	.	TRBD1	CASSLFQGAGTEAFF	TGTGCCAGCAGCTTATTTCAGGGGGCGGGCACTGAAGCTTTCTTT
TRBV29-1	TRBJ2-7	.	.	CSVEDPQGSSYEQYF	TGCAGCGTTGAAGATCCCCAGGGCAGCTCCTACGAGCAGTACTTC
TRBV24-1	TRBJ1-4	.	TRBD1	CATSDPRQGGEKLFF	TGTGCCACCAGTGACCCTCGACAGGGGGGGGAAAAACTGTTTTTT
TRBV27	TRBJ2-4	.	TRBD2	CASTSGLAGEGGNIQYF	TGTGCCAGCACCTCGGGACTAGCGGGAGAGGGTGGCAACATTCAGTACTTC
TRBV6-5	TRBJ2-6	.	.	CASGRSSGANVLTF	TGTGCCAGCGGGAGAAGCTCTGGGGCCAACGTCCTGACTTTC
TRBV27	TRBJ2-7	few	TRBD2	CASSSLGLAPNEQYF	TGTGCCAGCAGTTCCCTTGGACTAGCGCCGAACGAGCAGTACTTC
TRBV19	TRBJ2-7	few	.	CASSIRTSNYEQYF	TGTGCCAGTAGTATACGTACTAGCAACTACGAGCAGTACTTC
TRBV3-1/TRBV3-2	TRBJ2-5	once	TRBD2	CASSHGAGVLGQETQYF	TGTGCCAGCAGCCACGGCGCGGGAGTGTTGGGGCAAGAGACCCAGTACTTC
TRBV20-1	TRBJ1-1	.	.	CSASRNTEAFF	TGCAGTGCTAGTCGGAACACTGAAGCTTTCTTT
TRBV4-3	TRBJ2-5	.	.	CASSQDRWETQYF	TGCGCCAGCAGCCAAGATAGATGGGAGACCCAGTACTTC
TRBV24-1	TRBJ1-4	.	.	CATSEGSATRGEKLFF	TGTGCCACCAGTGAAGGTAGCGCCACCCGAGGTGAAAAACTGTTTTTT
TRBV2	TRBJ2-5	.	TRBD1	CASSNTGAETQYF	TGTGCCAGCAGTAATACAGGGGCAGAGACCCAGTACTTC